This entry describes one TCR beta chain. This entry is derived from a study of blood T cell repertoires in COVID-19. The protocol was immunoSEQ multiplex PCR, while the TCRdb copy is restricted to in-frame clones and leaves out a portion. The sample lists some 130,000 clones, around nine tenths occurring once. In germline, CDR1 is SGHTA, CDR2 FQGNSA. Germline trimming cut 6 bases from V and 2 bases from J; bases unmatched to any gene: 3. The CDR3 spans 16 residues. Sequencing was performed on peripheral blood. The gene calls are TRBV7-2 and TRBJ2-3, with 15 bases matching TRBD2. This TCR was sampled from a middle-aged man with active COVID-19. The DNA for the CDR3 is TGTGCCAGCAGTGGACTAGCGGGAGGGTCCACAGATACGCAGTATTTT. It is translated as CASSGLAGGSTDTQYF.